Each of the 5 T cell receptor beta chains below was sequenced from the same sample in a study of blood T cell repertoires in COVID-19. Libraries were prepared by immunoSEQ multiplex PCR; TCRdb keeps only in-frame clonotypes and omits some of them. This table has roughly 59,000 clones, less than 80% appearing once. The specimen sequenced was peripheral blood. The receptors originated from a human donor in a cohort sampled during active COVID-19.

This clone has just a few counts. This chain uses TRBV19 with TRBJ2-1; TRBD2 might be the D (6 bases). The germline V gene encodes CDR1 LNHDA and CDR2 SQIVND (reference sequence). Trimming shortened V by 5 bases and J by 8 bases, and 16 bases separated the two germline ends. The CDR3 runs 14 residues. Here the CDR3 DNA reads TGTGCCAGTAGTCCCTTAGCGGAGAGCGATGAGCAGTTCTTC. Translated: CASSPLAESDEQFF. The full variable domain, in which reference TRBV19 and TRBJ2-1 provide the parts outside the CDR3, is DGGITQSPKYLFRKEGQNVTLSCEQNLNHDAMYWYRQDPGQGLRLIYYSQIVNDFQKGDIAEGYSVSREKKESFPLTVTSAQKNPTAFYLCASSPLAESDEQFFGPGTRLTVL.

On this clone itself: One base away lies a much larger clone, so this may be a sequencing read error. Other DNA sequences from this sample encode an identical CDR3 as well. The chain is built from TRBV4-2 and TRBJ1-6, with a possible D match to TRBD1 (5 bases). The germline V gene has CDR1 LGHNA and CDR2 YNFKEQ. The CDR3 spans 15 residues. The CDR3 here is CASSQEGEGSSPLHF. The CDR3 coding sequence is TGTGCCAGCAGCCAAGAGGGGGAGGGAAGCTCACCCCTTCACTTT.

The chain couples TRBV28 to TRBJ2-7, with TRBD2 identical over 15 bases. This CDR3 region has 17 residues. Trimming cost V 6 bases and J 3 bases; bases outside gene matches: 9. Germline loops: CDR1 MDHEN, CDR2 SYDVKM. CDR3 sequence (DNA): TGTGCCAGCAGCAGGGGGACTAGCGGGAGGTCCGTCTACGAGCAGTACTTC. Residues: CASSRGTSGRSVYEQYF.

The chain joins TRBV7-9 to TRBJ2-7; 9 nucleotides align to TRBD2. Germline values: CDR1 SEHNR, CDR2 FQNEAQ (reference sequence). After removal of 8 bases from V and 4 bases from J, the junction contained 12 bases not matched to a gene. The CDR3 is 15 residues long. The CDR3 protein is CASSLVVAGVYEQYF. CDR3 nucleotides: TGTGCCAGCTCACTCGTCGTAGCGGGAGTGTACGAGCAGTACTTC.

This CDR3 reads CASSYSAPGQGTDTQYF. The CDR3 nucleotides read TGTGCCAGCAGTTACTCGGCACCGGGACAGGGAACAGATACGCAGTATTTT. The chain is built from TRBV6-2 or TRBV6-3 and TRBJ2-3, with 9 bases lining up with TRBD1. The CDR3 length is 17 residues. The V segment lost 0 bases and the J segment 3 bases; nucleotides outside the gene matches: 7. Germline CDR1 and CDR2: MNHEY and SVGEGT.